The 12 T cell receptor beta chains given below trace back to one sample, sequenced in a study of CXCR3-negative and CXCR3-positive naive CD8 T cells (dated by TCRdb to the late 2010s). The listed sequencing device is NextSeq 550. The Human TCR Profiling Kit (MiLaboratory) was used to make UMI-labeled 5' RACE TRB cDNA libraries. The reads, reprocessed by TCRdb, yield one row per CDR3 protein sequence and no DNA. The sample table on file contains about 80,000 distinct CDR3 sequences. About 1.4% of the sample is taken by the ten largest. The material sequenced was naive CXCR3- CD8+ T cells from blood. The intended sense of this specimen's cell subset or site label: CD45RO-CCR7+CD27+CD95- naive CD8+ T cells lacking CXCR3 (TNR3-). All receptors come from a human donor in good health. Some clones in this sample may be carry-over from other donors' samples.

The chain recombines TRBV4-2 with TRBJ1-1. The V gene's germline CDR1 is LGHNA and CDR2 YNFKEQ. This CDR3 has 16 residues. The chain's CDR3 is CASSQPRRALNTEAFF.

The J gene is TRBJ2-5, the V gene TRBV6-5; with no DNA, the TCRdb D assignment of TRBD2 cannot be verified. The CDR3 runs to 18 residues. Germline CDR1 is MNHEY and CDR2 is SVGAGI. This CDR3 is CASSRIPRHSGREETQYF.

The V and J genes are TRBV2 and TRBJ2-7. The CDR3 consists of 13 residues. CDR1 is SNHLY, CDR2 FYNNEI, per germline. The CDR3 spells CASSGRQTYEQYF.

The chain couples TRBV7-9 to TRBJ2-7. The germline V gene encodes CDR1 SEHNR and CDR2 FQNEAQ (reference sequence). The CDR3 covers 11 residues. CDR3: CASSTSYEQYF.

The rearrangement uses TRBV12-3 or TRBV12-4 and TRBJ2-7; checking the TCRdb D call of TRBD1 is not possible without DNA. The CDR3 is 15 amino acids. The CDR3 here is CASSPEPGQTDEQYF.

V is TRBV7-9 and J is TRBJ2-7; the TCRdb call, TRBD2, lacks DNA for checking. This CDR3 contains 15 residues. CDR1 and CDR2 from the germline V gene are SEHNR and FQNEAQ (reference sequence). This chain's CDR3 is CASSPKLAGSDEQYF.

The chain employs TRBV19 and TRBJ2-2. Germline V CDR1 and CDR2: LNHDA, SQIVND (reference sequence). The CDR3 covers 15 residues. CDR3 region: CASSIWNTNTGELFF. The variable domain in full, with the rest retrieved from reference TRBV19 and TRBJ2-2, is DGGITQSPKYLFRKEGQNVTLSCEQNLNHDAMYWYRQDPGQGLRLIYYSQIVNDFQKGDIAEGYSVSREKKESFPLTVTSAQKNPTAFYLCASSIWNTNTGELFFGEGSRLTVL.

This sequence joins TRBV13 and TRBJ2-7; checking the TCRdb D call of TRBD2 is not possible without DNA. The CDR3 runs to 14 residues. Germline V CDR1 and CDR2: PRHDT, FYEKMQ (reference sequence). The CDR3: CASSSRGLRDEQYF.

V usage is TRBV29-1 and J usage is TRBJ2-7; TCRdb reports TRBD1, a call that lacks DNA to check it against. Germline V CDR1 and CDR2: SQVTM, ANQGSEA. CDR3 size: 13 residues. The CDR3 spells CSVVGDRALEQYF.

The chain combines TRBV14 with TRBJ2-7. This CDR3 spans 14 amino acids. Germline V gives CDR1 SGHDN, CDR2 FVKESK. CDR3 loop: CASSHGQGPYEQYF.

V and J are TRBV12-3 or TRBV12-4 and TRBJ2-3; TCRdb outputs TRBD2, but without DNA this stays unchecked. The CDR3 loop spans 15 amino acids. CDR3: CASSPGTSYSDTQYF.

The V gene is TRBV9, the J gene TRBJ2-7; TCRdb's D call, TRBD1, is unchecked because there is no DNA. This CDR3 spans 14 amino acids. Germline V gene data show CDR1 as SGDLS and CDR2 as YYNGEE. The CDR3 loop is CASSVDLGPYEQYF.